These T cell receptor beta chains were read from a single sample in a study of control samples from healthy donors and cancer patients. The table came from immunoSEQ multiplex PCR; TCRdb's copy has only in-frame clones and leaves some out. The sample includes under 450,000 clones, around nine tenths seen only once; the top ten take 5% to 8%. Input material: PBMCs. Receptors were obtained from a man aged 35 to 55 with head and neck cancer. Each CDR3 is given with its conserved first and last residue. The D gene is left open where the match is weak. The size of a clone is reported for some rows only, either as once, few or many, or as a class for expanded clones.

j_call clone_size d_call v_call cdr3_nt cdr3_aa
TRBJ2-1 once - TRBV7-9 TGTGCCAGCAGCTTAGAGAGTCTGGGCGGTAATGAGCAGTTCTTC CASSLESLGGNEQFF
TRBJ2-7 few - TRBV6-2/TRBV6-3 TGTGCCAGCAGTTACCCCGGGGGCTACGAGCAGTACTTC CASSYPGGYEQYF
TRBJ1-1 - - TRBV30 TGTGCCTGGAAGGGCCCCCGACGGGCTGAAGCTTTCTTT CAWKGPRRAEAFF
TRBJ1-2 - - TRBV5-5 TGTGCCAGCACCCTGGGGACTAACTATGGCTACACCTTC CASTLGTNYGYTF
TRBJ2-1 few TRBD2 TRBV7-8 TGTGCCAGCAGCTCCTCCCCCGCGGGAGAGGGTGAGCAGTTCTTC CASSSSPAGEGEQFF
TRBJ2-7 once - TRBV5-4 TGTGCCAGCAGCTTGGTACGGGAGAGTCCCGAGCAGTACTTC CASSLVRESPEQYF
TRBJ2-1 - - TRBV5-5 TGTGCCAGCAGCTATGGACTATCCAACAATGAGCAGTTCTTC CASSYGLSNNEQFF
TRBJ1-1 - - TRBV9 TGTGCCAGCAGCGTTCTAGGGGACACTGAAGCTTTCTTT CASSVLGDTEAFF
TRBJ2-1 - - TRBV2 TGTGCCAGCAGTGACGGGGGACCCACCTACAATGAGCAGTTCTTC CASSDGGPTYNEQFF
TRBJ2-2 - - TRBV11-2 TGTGCCAGCAGCTTCACCGGGGAGCTGTTTTTT CASSFTGELFF
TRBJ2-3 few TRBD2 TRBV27 TGTGCCAGCAGAAAGACTAGCGGGAGCCCAGATACGCAGTATTTT CASRKTSGSPDTQYF
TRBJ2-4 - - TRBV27 TGTGCCAGCAGTGGGGGTTTAGGGAGGATTCAGTACTTC CASSGGLGRIQYF
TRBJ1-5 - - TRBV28 TGTGCCAGCAGTCCAATGCAGGGGCGTCAGCCCCAGCATTTT CASSPMQGRQPQHF
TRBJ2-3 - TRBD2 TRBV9 TGTGCCAGCAGCGCGGGGGGAAGGACAGATACGCAGTATTTT CASSAGGRTDTQYF
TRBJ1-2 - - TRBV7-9 TGTGCCAGCAGCCCGGGGGCGGGGCGCGGGATCTATGGCTACACCTTC CASSPGAGRGIYGYTF
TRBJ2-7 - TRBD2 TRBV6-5 TGTGCCAGCAGTTACTCTTTAGCGGGAGGGCCCCACGAGCAGTACTTC CASSYSLAGGPHEQYF
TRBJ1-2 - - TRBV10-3 TGTGCCATCACGACAGTACCTCACTATGGCTACACCTTC CAITTVPHYGYTF
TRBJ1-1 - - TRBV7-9 TGTGCCAGCAGTAAAGGGAGGATGAACACTGAAGCTTTCTTT CASSKGRMNTEAFF
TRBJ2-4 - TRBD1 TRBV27 TGTGCCAGCAGTTTATCGAGGGACAGCCGAAACATTCAGTACTTC CASSLSRDSRNIQYF
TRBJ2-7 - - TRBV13 TGTGCCAGCAGCTTATGGTCAGGACAGAACATCTACGAGCAGTACTTC CASSLWSGQNIYEQYF
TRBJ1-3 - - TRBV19 TGTGCCAGTACCTTGGAACGGACGGGGGCCTCTGGAAACACCATATATTTT CASTLERTGASGNTIYF
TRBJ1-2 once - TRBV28 TGTGCCAGCACTTACTCACTTCGAACAGGCCATCCCTACTCCTATGGCTACACCTTC CASTYSLRTGHPYSYGYTF
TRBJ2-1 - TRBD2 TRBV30 TGTGCCTGGAGGAAATGGACTAGCGGCCGGAGCTCCTACAATGAGCAGTTCTTC CAWRKWTSGRSSYNEQFF
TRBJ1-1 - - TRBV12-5 TGTGCTAGTGCCCGGGAGGCCAACACTGAAGCTTTCTTT CASAREANTEAFF
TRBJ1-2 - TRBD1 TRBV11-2 TGTGCCAGCAGCTTTAGCTACGGACAGGGTCTGGGCTACACCTTC CASSFSYGQGLGYTF
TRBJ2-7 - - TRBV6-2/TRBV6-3 TGTGCCAGCAGTTTAGCGGAGCTTACCTACGAGCAGTACTTC CASSLAELTYEQYF
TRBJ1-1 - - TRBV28 TGTGCCGTAACCCTGGACAGGAACACTGAAGCTTTCTTT CAVTLDRNTEAFF
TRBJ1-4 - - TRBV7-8 TGTGCCAGCAGCTTAGCCTCCGTTGATGAAAAACTGTTTTTT CASSLASVDEKLFF
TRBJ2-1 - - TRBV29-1 TGCAGCGATTTACAGGTGGGGAACAATGAGCAGTTCTTC CSDLQVGNNEQFF
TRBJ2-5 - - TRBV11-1 TGTGCCAGCTGCTCCGGGGACATCCCTGGGGAGACCCAGTACTTC CASCSGDIPGETQYF
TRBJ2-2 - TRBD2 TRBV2 TGTGCCAGCAGTGTAGGGCTAGCGGGGGCCGGAACCGGGGAGCTGTTTTTT CASSVGLAGAGTGELFF
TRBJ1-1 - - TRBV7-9 TGTGCCAGCAGCTTAGAGCCTGAAGCTTTCTTT CASSLEPEAFF
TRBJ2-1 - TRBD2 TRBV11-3 TGTGCCAGCAGCTTAGGTAGCGGGTACAATGAGCAGTTCTTC CASSLGSGYNEQFF
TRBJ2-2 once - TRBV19 TGTGCCAGTAGGGATATCGGGTCGAACACCGGGGAGCTGTTTTTT CASRDIGSNTGELFF
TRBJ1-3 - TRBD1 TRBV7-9 TGTGCCAGCAGCTTAGGACAGGGGGCTGGAAACACCATATATTTT CASSLGQGAGNTIYF
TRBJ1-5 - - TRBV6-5 TGTGCCAGCAGTCGAAATTCCAATCAGCCCCAGCATTTT CASSRNSNQPQHF
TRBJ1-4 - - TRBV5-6 TGTGCCAGCAGCTTGGCCGACGGGGGGACTAATGAAAAACTGTTTTTT CASSLADGGTNEKLFF
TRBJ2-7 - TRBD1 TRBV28 TGTGCCAGCAGACCCGGGACAGGGCGCTACGAGCAGTACTTC CASRPGTGRYEQYF
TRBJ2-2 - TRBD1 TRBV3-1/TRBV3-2 TGTGCCAGCAGCCAAGTAATAGGGACAGGGCGAAACACCGGGGAGCTGTTTTTT CASSQVIGTGRNTGELFF
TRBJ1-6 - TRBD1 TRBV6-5 TGTGCCAGCAGCTCCGCAGGGGGTTTCGGTTCACCCCTCCACTTT CASSSAGGFGSPLHF
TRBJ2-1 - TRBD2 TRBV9 TGTGCCAGCAGCGCCCGACTAGCGGGAGTTGAGCAGTTCTTC CASSARLAGVEQFF
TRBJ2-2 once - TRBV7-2 TGTGCCAGCAGCTTAGCGAACGTAAACACCGGGGAGCTGTTTTTT CASSLANVNTGELFF
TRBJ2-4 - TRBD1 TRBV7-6 TGTGCCAGCAGCTTAGGGCCGGGACAGGGGGCGGAAAACATTCAGTACTTC CASSLGPGQGAENIQYF
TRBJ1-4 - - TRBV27 TGTGCCAGCAGCTCACTAGGACAGACAACTAATGAAAAACTGTTTTTT CASSSLGQTTNEKLFF
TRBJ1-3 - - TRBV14 TGTGCCAGCAGCCAAGTGCCCAACTCTGGAAACACCATATATTTT CASSQVPNSGNTIYF
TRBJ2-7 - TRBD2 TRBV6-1 TGTGCCAGCAGTGAACGGGGGGTCAACGAGCAGTACTTC CASSERGVNEQYF
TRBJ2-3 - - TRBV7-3 TGTGCCAGCACCCGGGGGCGGGCGGGTGGAATGGATACGCAGTATTTT CASTRGRAGGMDTQYF
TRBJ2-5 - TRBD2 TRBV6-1 TGTGCCAGCAGTGGGGGGACTAGGATCACGGAGACCCAGTACTTC CASSGGTRITETQYF
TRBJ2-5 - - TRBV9 TGTGCCAGCAGCGTATCAGGTCAAGAGACCCAGTACTTC CASSVSGQETQYF
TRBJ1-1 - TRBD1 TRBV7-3 TGTGCCAGCAGCGAACAGGGGGGAGAAACTCGAGGAGCTTTCTTT CASSEQGGETRGAFF
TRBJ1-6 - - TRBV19 TGTGCCAGTAGTATAGATGACCGGGGCCATAATTCACCCCTCCACTTT CASSIDDRGHNSPLHF
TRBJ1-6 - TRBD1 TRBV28 TGTGCCAGCAGTACCCGGACAGGGAGGGATAATTCACCCCTCCACTTT CASSTRTGRDNSPLHF
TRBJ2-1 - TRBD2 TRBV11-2 TGTGCCAGCAGCGGACTAGCGGGAGAGAACTACAATGAGCAGTTCTTC CASSGLAGENYNEQFF